What follows are 32 T cell receptor beta chains derived from one specimen sequenced in a study of cytomegalovirus exposure and HLA in healthy donors. Use of 60 Vbeta and 13 Jbeta primers characterized the PCR. Produced via immunoSEQ multiplex PCR; TCRdb's table is partial and in-frame only. The sample holds 100,000 to 120,000 clones, less than 85% seen once. Sequences were obtained from PBMCs. These receptors came from a young man in good health and CMV-seropositive.

This chain connects TRBV29-1 to TRBJ1-3, with 7 bases aligning to TRBD1. There are 14 residues in the CDR3. In germline, CDR1 is SQVTM, CDR2 ANQGSEA. The V segment lost 6 bases and the J segment 2 bases; nucleotides outside the gene matches: 7. The CDR3 DNA reads as TGCAGCGTCGGGACAGAAATACCTGGAAACACCATATATTTT. Translating gives CSVGTEIPGNTIYF.

The chain combines TRBV6-5 with TRBJ1-2; D is uncertain. The length of the CDR3 is 13 residues. Trimming removed 0 bases at V and 8 bases at J, with 10 bases between. Per germline, CDR1 MNHEY and CDR2 SVGAGI. This CDR3 reads CASSYSSARGYTF. The DNA of the CDR3 is TGTGCCAGCAGTTACTCGAGTGCGCGCGGCTACACCTTC.

This clone has a single count. This rearrangement joins TRBV4-1 to TRBJ2-7; D is uncertain. The CDR3 sequence is 11 residues long. Germline values: CDR1 MGHRA, CDR2 YSYEKL. V lost 2 bases to trimming and J lost 5 bases, with 4 bases between them. In nucleotides, the CDR3 is TGCGCCAGCAGCCAACCTCACGAGCAGTACTTC. Amino acid sequence: CASSQPHEQYF.

The rearrangement joins TRBV28 to TRBJ2-3; 10 nucleotides agree with TRBD2. Germline V gene sequence: CDR1 MDHEN, CDR2 SYDVKM. The CDR3 is 14 amino acids. V shed 9 bases and J 5 bases; nucleotides not matched to a gene: 8. DNA of the CDR3: TGTGCCAGTAAGCGGGGGGGGGCAGGAGATACGCAGTATTTT. This gives the protein CASKRGGAGDTQYF.

The genes are TRBV4-1 and TRBJ1-2, with 7 bases that match TRBD1. The V gene's germline CDR1 is MGHRA and CDR2 YSYEKL. The J segment lost 6 bases and the V segment lost 0 bases, leaving 4 bases of the junction unmatched. The CDR3 spans 14 residues. The CDR3 loop is CASSQELQGDGYTF. CDR3 nucleotide sequence: TGCGCCAGCAGCCAAGAACTTCAGGGGGATGGCTACACCTTC.

V is TRBV30 and J is TRBJ2-2; 8 bases fit TRBD1. V was pared by 0 bases and J by 7 bases, with 4 bases of the junction left unmatched. Germline V gene sequence: CDR1 GTSNPN, CDR2 SVGIG (reference sequence). The CDR3 is 14 amino acids. CDR3 nucleotide sequence: TGTGCCTGGAGTGTAGGGACAGGCGACGGGGAGCTGTTTTTT. Protein: CAWSVGTGDGELFF.

The V and J genes are TRBV27 and TRBJ2-1; 10 nucleotides align to TRBD2. Trimming at V came to 1 base and at J to 6 bases, leaving 6 bases not matched to a gene. This CDR3 has 16 residues. From germline, CDR1 is MNHEY and CDR2 SMNVEV (reference sequence). The CDR3 here is CASSLFSGGVSNEQFF. DNA for the CDR3: TGTGCCAGCAGTTTATTCAGCGGGGGGGTCTCCAATGAGCAGTTCTTC.

This clone was detected a few times. The V call is TRBV9, the J call TRBJ1-5; 9 nucleotides agree with TRBD1. V shed 0 bases and J 6 bases; nucleotides not matched to a gene: 4. The germline gives CDR1 SGDLS, CDR2 YYNGEE. The CDR3 is 15 amino acids. The CDR3: CASSVGTGEGQPQHF. The CDR3 DNA sequence: TGTGCCAGCAGCGTAGGGACAGGGGAGGGTCAGCCCCAGCATTTT.

The chain employs TRBV9 and TRBJ1-5, with D possibly TRBD1 on 5 matching bases. This CDR3 spans 14 amino acids. Germline CDR1 is SGDLS and CDR2 is YYNGEE. Trimming shortened V by 2 bases and J by 4 bases, and 10 bases separated the two germline ends. The CDR3 loop reads CASSVGRANQPQHF. The CDR3 DNA follows: TGTGCCAGCAGCGTGGGCAGGGCGAATCAGCCCCAGCATTTT.

The chain links TRBV7-3 to TRBJ2-1; the match to TRBD2 covers 7 bases. The CDR3 loop spans 14 amino acids. J lost 4 bases, V lost 2 bases, and 2 bases had no gene match. The germline CDR1 and CDR2 sequences are SGHTA and FQGTGA. CDR3 residues: CASSLAAGYNEQFF. The CDR3 nucleotides are TGTGCCAGCAGCTTAGCAGCGGGGTACAATGAGCAGTTCTTC.

The V call is TRBV13, the J call TRBJ2-3; 10 nucleotides line up with TRBD1. Germline V gene data show CDR1 as PRHDT and CDR2 as FYEKMQ (reference sequence). The CDR3 covers 16 residues. V was clipped by 1 base and J by 5 bases; unmatched bases: 6. CDR3: CASSLETGGELDTQYF. In DNA form, the CDR3 reads TGTGCCAGCAGCTTAGAGACAGGGGGCGAACTAGATACGCAGTATTTT.

Comments on this clone: The junction departs from the called germline gene at one end, perhaps through a read error. The J gene is TRBJ1-2, the V gene TRBV9; tentatively, D is TRBD1 (6 bases). Germline CDR1 is SGDLS and CDR2 is YYNGEE. CDR3 length equals 17 residues. The CDR3 loop is CAGSGSGQYSLNYGYTF. The CDR3 coding sequence is TGTGCCGGCAGCGGGTCTGGACAGTACTCGTTAAACTATGGCTACACCTTC.

The V and J genes are TRBV6-6 and TRBJ2-7, with D possibly being TRBD2 (6 bases). The CDR3 totals 13 residues. The V end lost 8 bases, the J end lost 2 bases, and 13 bases lay between the germline ends. Germline V CDR1 and CDR2: MNHNY, SVGAGI (reference sequence). CDR3 region: CASYGQRAYEQYF. For the CDR3, the DNA is TGTGCCAGCTATGGCCAGCGGGCCTACGAGCAGTACTTC.

The chain joins TRBV4-1 to TRBJ2-1, with TRBD2 matching 9 bases. CDR1 and CDR2 from the germline V gene are MGHRA and YSYEKL. The V gene end was trimmed by 0 bases and the J gene end by 3 bases; junction bases not matched to a gene: 3. The CDR3 has 16 residues. Here the CDR3 reads CASSQEGLANYNEQFF. CDR3 DNA: TGCGCCAGCAGCCAAGAAGGACTAGCGAACTACAATGAGCAGTTCTTC.

V usage is TRBV4-1 and J usage is TRBJ2-5; 11 bases are shared with TRBD1. V lost 2 bases and J lost 4; bases outside the gene matches: 6. This CDR3 has 16 amino acids. CDR1 and CDR2 from the germline V gene are MGHRA and YSYEKL. CDR3 residues: CASSQRTGGFIETQYF. CDR3 in DNA: TGCGCCAGCAGCCAAAGGACAGGGGGCTTTATAGAGACCCAGTACTTC.

This clone was picked up a small number of times. V gene TRBV28 combines with J gene TRBJ1-6, with a tentative D call TRBD1 (5 bases). Deletions cut 4 bases from V and 10 bases from J, with 17 bases between. The CDR3 is 15 residues long. Germline V gives CDR1 MDHEN, CDR2 SYDVKM. The CDR3 coding sequence is TGTGCCAGCAGTTCCCCGGGCGGGGGAAGATCACCCCTCCACTTT. Its protein product is CASSSPGGGRSPLHF.

DNA of the CDR3: TGTGCCAGCAGCTTCGGACAGCGACTGATAAAAAACACCATATATTTT. It translates to CASSFGQRLIKNTIYF. The V and J genes are TRBV7-8 and TRBJ1-3, with D tentatively TRBD1 (6 bases). Looked up from germline, CDR1 is SGHVS and CDR2 is FQNEAQ. Trimming cost V 3 bases and J 6 bases, with 18 bases left between them. The CDR3 runs to 16 residues.

This clone turned up a few times. This chain connects TRBV5-1 to TRBJ2-5; 8 bases match TRBD1. V trimming: 4 bases; J trimming: 3 bases; junction bases outside the gene matches: 5. CDR1 and CDR2 from the germline V gene are SGHRS and YFSETQ. This CDR3 region has 14 residues. CDR3 in DNA: TGCGCCAGCAGCCCCGGACAGGGTAAAGAGACCCAGTACTTC. Residues: CASSPGQGKETQYF. Full variable domain (outside the CDR3, taken from reference TRBV5-1 and TRBJ2-5): KAGVTQTPRYLIKTRGQQVTLSCSPISGHRSVSWYQQTPGQGLQFLFEYFSETQRNKGNFPGRFSGRQFSNSRSEMNVSTLELGDSALYLCASSPGQGKETQYFGPGTRLLVL.

The chain combines TRBV6-1 with TRBJ2-6; unclear D gene. The length of the CDR3 is 16 residues. The V and J ends lost 4 bases and 0 bases respectively, with 10 bases between them. In germline, CDR1 is MNHNS, CDR2 SASEGT. CDR3 coding DNA: TGTGCCAGCAGTGCCTCGAGTAGCTCTGGGGCCAACGTCCTGACTTTC. Encoded protein: CASSASSSSGANVLTF.

J is TRBJ2-7 and V is TRBV25-1; TRBD1 matches at 10 bases. CDR1 and CDR2 from the germline V gene are MGHDK and SYGVNS. With 5 bases clipped from V and 2 bases from J, the junction kept 3 bases outside the gene matches. The CDR3 runs 14 residues. In DNA, the CDR3 is TGTGCCAGCAGTATCGGACAGGGGGCCTACGAGCAGTACTTC. Its protein is CASSIGQGAYEQYF.

CDR3 nucleotides: TGCAGTGCTAGATACAGGCCTGGCTACACCTTC. Translation: CSARYRPGYTF. The V call is TRBV20-1, the J call TRBJ1-2, with D perhaps matching TRBD1 (5 bases). The CDR3 sequence is 11 residues long. V lost 2 bases and J 7 bases, leaving 8 bases between the germline ends. Germline V gene sequence: CDR1 DFQATT, CDR2 SNEGSKA (reference sequence).

The V and J genes are TRBV9 and TRBJ2-2; TRBD2 matches at 9 bases. The CDR3 extends over 15 amino acids. V lost 3 bases, J lost 4 bases, and 4 bases stayed unmatched. Germline V CDR1 and CDR2: SGDLS, YYNGEE. CDR3 loop: CASSGSGGGTGELFF. DNA for the CDR3: TGTGCCAGCAGCGGTAGCGGGGGAGGCACCGGGGAGCTGTTTTTT.

V and J are TRBV28 and TRBJ1-5, with D possibly being TRBD1 (6 bases). The length of the CDR3 is 14 residues. Germline loops: CDR1 MDHEN, CDR2 SYDVKM. Trimming took 6 bases from V and 3 from J, leaving 12 bases between them. This CDR3 is CASRGGATNQPQHF. The CDR3 DNA sequence: TGTGCCAGCAGGGGGGGGGCGACCAATCAGCCCCAGCATTTT.

CDR3 protein: CASSREGTINTDTQYF. In DNA, the CDR3 is TGTGCCAGCAGCCGCGAGGGTACGATTAACACAGATACGCAGTATTTT. The gene calls are TRBV9 and TRBJ2-3; a weak D match, TRBD2 (5 bases). Germline-derived CDR1 and CDR2 are SGDLS and YYNGEE. V was pared by 4 bases and J by 2 bases, with 17 bases between. This CDR3 comprises 16 residues.

The CDR3 sequence is CASSPPGQGPEQYF. CDR3 coding DNA: TGTGCCAGCAGTCCCCCGGGACAGGGACCCGAGCAGTACTTC. The chain couples TRBV28 to TRBJ2-7, with 9 nucleotides matching TRBD1. V lost 5 bases to trimming and J lost 6 bases; unmatched junction nucleotides: 8. CDR1 is MDHEN and CDR2 is SYDVKM in the germline V gene. The CDR3 loop spans 14 amino acids.

This chain links TRBV29-1 with TRBJ2-5, with a possible D match to TRBD1 (6 bases). Trimming pared 7 bases from V and 5 bases from J, leaving 17 bases between. This CDR3 region has 13 residues. In germline, CDR1 is SQVTM, CDR2 ANQGSEA. The CDR3 here is CSGNREPGETQYF. CDR3 nucleotide sequence: TGCAGCGGAAACAGGGAGCCGGGGGAGACCCAGTACTTC.

Only a few counts were recorded for this clone. The chain couples TRBV7-2 to TRBJ2-4; TRBD2 might be the D (5 bases). The V gene lost 5 bases and the J gene lost 5 bases, with 10 bases spanning the gap. CDR1 is SGHTA, CDR2 FQGNSA, per germline. CDR3 size: 13 residues. CDR3 residues: CASSPAGENIQYF. The CDR3 DNA follows: TGTGCCAGCAGCCCCGCCGGGGAAAACATTCAGTACTTC.

This sequence joins TRBV11-3 and TRBJ2-7; 8 bases are a match to TRBD1. The CDR3 is 15 amino acids. Losses at the gene ends were 1 base for V and 2 bases for J; bases not matched to a gene: 4. From germline, CDR1 is SGHNT and CDR2 YENEEA. The CDR3 DNA follows: TGTGCCAGCAGCTTAGGGGGCAGGGGGCCCTACGAGCAGTACTTC. It is translated as CASSLGGRGPYEQYF.

This clone has only a few counts. The gene calls are TRBV4-3 and TRBJ2-7; D call uncertain. Trimming cost V 1 base and J 0 bases, with 10 bases left between them. The germline V gene encodes CDR1 LGHNA and CDR2 YSLEER. The CDR3 runs 15 residues. This CDR3 is CASSQVGGDSYEQYF. The CDR3 DNA reads TGCGCCAGCAGCCAAGTTGGCGGAGACTCCTACGAGCAGTACTTC.

The chain couples TRBV6-5 to TRBJ2-7; 7 bases are shared with TRBD1. Looked up from germline, CDR1 is MNHEY and CDR2 is SVGAGI. The CDR3 runs to 14 residues. V shed 8 bases, J shed 3 bases, and the junction held 10 bases outside the gene matches. The DNA of the CDR3 is TGTGCCAGCTCCAGACCAGGGACAGTCTACGAGCAGTACTTC. The encoded protein is CASSRPGTVYEQYF.

This rearrangement joins TRBV5-8 to TRBJ2-3, with no clear D. Trimming removed 0 bases from V and 2 bases from J, with 10 bases in between. Germline lookup yields CDR1 SGHTS and CDR2 YDEGEE. The CDR3 is 15 amino acids. CDR3 sequence: CASSLAGGSTDTQYF. The DNA for the CDR3 is TGTGCCAGCAGCTTGGCCGGCGGATCCACAGATACGCAGTATTTT.

The chain has TRBV5-1 and TRBJ2-3; D ambiguous. Germline V gene lookup returns CDR1 SGHRS and CDR2 YFSETQ. V was pared by 0 bases and J by 10 bases, with 15 bases between. This CDR3 comprises 14 residues. CDR3 protein: CASSLVVADLAQYF. The CDR3 DNA follows: TGCGCCAGCAGCTTGGTGGTAGCCGATCTGGCGCAGTATTTT.